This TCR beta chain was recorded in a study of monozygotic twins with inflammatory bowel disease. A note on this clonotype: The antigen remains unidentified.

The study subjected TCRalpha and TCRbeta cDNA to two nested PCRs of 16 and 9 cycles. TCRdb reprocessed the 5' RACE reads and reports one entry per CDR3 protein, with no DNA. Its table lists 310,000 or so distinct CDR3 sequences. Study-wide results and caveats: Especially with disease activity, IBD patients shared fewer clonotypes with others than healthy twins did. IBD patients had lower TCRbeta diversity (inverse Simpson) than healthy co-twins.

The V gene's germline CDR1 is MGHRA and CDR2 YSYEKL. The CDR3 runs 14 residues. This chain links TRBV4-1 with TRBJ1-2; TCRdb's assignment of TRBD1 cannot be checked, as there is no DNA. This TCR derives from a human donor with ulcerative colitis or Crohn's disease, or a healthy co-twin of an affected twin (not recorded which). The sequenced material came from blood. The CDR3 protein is CASNLGPGNYGYTF.